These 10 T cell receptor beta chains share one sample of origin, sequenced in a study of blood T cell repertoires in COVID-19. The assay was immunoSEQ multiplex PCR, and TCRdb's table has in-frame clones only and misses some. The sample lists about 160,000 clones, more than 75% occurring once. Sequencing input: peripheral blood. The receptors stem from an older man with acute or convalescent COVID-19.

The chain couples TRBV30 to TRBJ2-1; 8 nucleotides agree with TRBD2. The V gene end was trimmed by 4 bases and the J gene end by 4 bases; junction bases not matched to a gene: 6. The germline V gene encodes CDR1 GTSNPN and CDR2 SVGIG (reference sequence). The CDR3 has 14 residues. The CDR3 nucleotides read TGTGCCTGGAAAAGACTAGCGAGTTACAATGAGCAGTTCTTC. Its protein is CAWKRLASYNEQFF.

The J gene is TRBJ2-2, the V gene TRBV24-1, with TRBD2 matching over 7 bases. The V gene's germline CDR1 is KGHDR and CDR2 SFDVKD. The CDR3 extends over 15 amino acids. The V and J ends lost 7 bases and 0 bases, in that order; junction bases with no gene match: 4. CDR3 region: CATRGGVTNTGELFF. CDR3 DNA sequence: TGTGCCACCAGGGGGGGGGTAACGAACACCGGGGAGCTGTTTTTT.

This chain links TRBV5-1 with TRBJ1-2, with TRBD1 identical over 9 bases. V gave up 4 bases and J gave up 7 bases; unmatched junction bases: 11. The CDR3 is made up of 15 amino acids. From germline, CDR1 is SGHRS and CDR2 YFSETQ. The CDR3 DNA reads TGCGCCAGCAGCCCGGAGACAGGGGGTTTTAGTGGCTACACCTTC. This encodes CASSPETGGFSGYTF.

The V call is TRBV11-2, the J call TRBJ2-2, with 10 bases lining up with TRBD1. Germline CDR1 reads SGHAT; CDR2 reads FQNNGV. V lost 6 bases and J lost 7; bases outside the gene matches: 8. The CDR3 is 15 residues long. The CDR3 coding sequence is TGTGCCAGCAGATCCGGGACAGGGGCTGTCGGGGAGCTGTTTTTT. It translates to CASRSGTGAVGELFF.

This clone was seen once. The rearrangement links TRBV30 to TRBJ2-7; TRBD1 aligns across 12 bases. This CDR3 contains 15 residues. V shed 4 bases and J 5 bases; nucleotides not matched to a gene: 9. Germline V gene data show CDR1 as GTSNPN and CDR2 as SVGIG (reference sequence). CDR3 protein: CAWKVGGTGGHEQYF. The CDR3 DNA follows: TGTGCCTGGAAAGTTGGGGGGACAGGGGGCCACGAGCAGTACTTC.

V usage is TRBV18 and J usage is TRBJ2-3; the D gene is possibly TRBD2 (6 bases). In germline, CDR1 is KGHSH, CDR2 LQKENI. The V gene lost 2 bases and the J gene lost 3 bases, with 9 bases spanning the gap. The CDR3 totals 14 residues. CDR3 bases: TGTGCCAGCTCACCATTCGGGGGTACAGATACGCAGTATTTT. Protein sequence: CASSPFGGTDTQYF.

The CDR3 protein is CASSPSGLIGLAGAVLSYEQYF. CDR3 sequence (DNA): TGTGCCAGCTCACCAAGCGGCTTGATCGGACTAGCGGGAGCCGTCCTCTCCTACGAGCAGTACTTC. V and J are TRBV18 and TRBJ2-7, with 13 bases aligning to TRBD2. The germline V gene encodes CDR1 KGHSH and CDR2 LQKENI. The CDR3 covers 22 residues. J gave up 0 bases and V 2 bases, and 19 bases lay outside the gene matches.

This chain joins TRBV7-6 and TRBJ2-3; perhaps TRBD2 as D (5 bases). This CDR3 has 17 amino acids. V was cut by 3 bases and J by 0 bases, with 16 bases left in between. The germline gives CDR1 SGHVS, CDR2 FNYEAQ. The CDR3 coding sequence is TGTGCCAGCAGCTTCTTTCCCAGCGGAACTAGCACAGATACGCAGTATTTT. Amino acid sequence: CASSFFPSGTSTDTQYF. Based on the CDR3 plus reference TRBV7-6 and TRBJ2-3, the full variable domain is GAGVSQSPRYKVTKRGQDVALRCDPISGHVSLYWYRQALGQGPEFLTYFNYEAQQDKSGLPNDRFSAERPEGSISTLTIQRTEQRDSAMYRCASSFFPSGTSTDTQYFGPGTRLTVL.

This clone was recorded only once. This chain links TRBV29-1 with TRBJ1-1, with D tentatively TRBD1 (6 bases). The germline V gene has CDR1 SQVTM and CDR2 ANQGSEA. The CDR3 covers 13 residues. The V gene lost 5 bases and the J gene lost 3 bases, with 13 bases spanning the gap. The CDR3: CSVIRGTHTEAFF. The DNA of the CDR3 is TGCAGCGTTATAAGGGGGACGCACACTGAAGCTTTCTTT.

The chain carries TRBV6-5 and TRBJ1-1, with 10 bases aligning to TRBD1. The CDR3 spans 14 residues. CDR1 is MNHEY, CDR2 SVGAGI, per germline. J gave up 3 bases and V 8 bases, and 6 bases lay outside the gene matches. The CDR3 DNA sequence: TGTGCCAGCGTGAGGGACAGGGGATACACTGAAGCTTTCTTT. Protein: CASVRDRGYTEAFF.